The present entry profiles one T cell receptor (beta chain) with its context. In germline, CDR1 is MNHEY, CDR2 SMNVEV (reference sequence). V shed 6 bases and J shed 6 bases, with 18 bases lying between them. CDR3 length: 15 residues. Sequencing used immunoSEQ multiplex PCR; TCRdb keeps in-frame clones, though not all of them. The sample holds around 60,000 clones, roughly 80% seen once. The sample comes from a study of blood T cell repertoires in COVID-19. This sequence originates from a woman between 50 and 59 years old with active or convalescent COVID-19. The J gene is TRBJ2-1, the V gene TRBV27; possibly TRBD2 for D (6 bases). Sequencing was done on a sample of peripheral blood. The CDR3 DNA reads as TGTGCCAGCAGACAGGCCGCGGGACGTTCCAATGAGCAGTTCTTC. This sequence encodes CASRQAAGRSNEQFF.